Below are 14 T cell receptor beta chains sequenced from a single sample in a study of a mutant IDH1 vaccine in newly diagnosed glioma. The time point: baseline, week 1 (first vaccination visit). Specified treatment: pre-vaccination baseline after standard-of-care therapy. Repertoires were generated with immunoSEQ multiplex PCR, while TCRdb's copy carries only in-frame clones and drops some. The sample has approximately 36,000 clones, over 85% seen once; the top ten hold 15% to 20%. Material: PBMCs, obtained from a glioma patient treated with radiotherapy, temozolomide or both. Receptors originate from a man aged 18 to 35 with glioma.

The J gene is TRBJ1-1, the V gene TRBV18; D is possibly TRBD1 (5 bases). CDR1 KGHSH and CDR2 LQKENI come from the germline V gene. Trimming shortened V by 3 bases and J by 5 bases, and 10 bases separated the two germline ends. This CDR3 has 13 amino acids. The CDR3 region is CASSPGGSTEAFF. CDR3 coding DNA: TGTGCCAGCTCACCGGGGGGGAGTACTGAAGCTTTCTTT. Complete variable domain (other parts from reference TRBV18 and TRBJ1-1): NAGVMQNPRHLVRRRGQEARLRCSPMKGHSHVYWYRQLPEEGLKFMVYLQKENIIDESGMPKERFSAEFPKEGPSILRIQQVVRGDSAAYFCASSPGGSTEAFFGQGTRLTVV.

In this sample, this clone turned up a few times. The chain carries TRBV4-2 and TRBJ2-7; D may match TRBD1 or TRBD2 (6 bases each). V lost 0 bases to trimming and J lost 4 bases, with 19 bases between them. Germline CDR1 reads LGHNA; CDR2 reads YNFKEQ. The CDR3 is made up of 17 amino acids. The CDR3 here is CASSQDRGLTGAYEQYF. The CDR3 DNA reads as TGTGCCAGCAGCCAAGATAGAGGACTGACGGGGGCTTACGAGCAGTACTTC.

The chain recombines TRBV6-5 with TRBJ2-2; the match to TRBD2 covers 11 bases. CDR3 length equals 14 residues. V shed 7 bases, J shed 5 bases, and the junction held 3 bases outside the gene matches. Germline loops: CDR1 MNHEY, CDR2 SVGAGI. The CDR3 DNA reads as TGTGCCAGCACAGCTAGCGGGAGGACCGGGGAGCTGTTTTTT. Its translation: CASTASGRTGELFF.

This chain uses TRBV18 with TRBJ1-1; D uncertain. This CDR3 has 16 amino acids. Trimming stripped 3 bases from V and 0 bases from J, with 14 bases between. CDR1 and CDR2 (germline): KGHSH, LQKENI. CDR3 region: CASSPLTGQMNTEAFF. The CDR3 DNA reads as TGTGCCAGCTCACCCCTAACCGGGCAGATGAACACTGAAGCTTTCTTT.

The chain employs TRBV27 and TRBJ2-7, with TRBD2 as a possible D gene (5 bases). CDR1 and CDR2 from the germline V gene are MNHEY and SMNVEV (reference sequence). This CDR3 comprises 13 residues. Trimming took off 6 bases at V and 1 base at J, with 10 bases between the two ends. The CDR3: CASRRVSSYEQYF. The CDR3 DNA is TGTGCCAGCAGGAGGGTTTCGTCCTACGAGCAGTACTTC.

The chain has TRBV6-6 and TRBJ1-2, with D uncertain. This CDR3 spans 14 amino acids. Germline CDR1 MNHNY, CDR2 SVGAGI (reference sequence). Trimming stripped 0 bases from V and 8 bases from J, with 13 bases between. CDR3 amino acids: CASSYSTYGDGYTF. The CDR3 DNA sequence: TGTGCCAGCAGTTACTCGACCTATGGCGACGGCTACACCTTC.

The rearrangement uses TRBV18 and TRBJ2-2; TRBD2 is a possible D gene (5 bases). The CDR3 covers 17 residues. Germline assignment: CDR1 KGHSH and CDR2 LQKENI. The ends were cut back, 3 bases at V and 1 base at J, with 15 bases in the middle. CDR3 region: CASSPRVLQMNTGELFF. The CDR3 coding sequence is TGTGCCAGCTCACCGAGGGTCCTCCAGATGAACACCGGGGAGCTGTTTTTT.

This clone was counted once. This chain uses TRBV7-9 with TRBJ1-1; 7 bases are a match to TRBD1. Germline lookup yields CDR1 SEHNR and CDR2 FQNEAQ (reference sequence). CDR3 length equals 13 residues. With V trimmed by 5 bases and J by 6 bases, 6 bases remained unmatched. CDR3 DNA sequence: TGTGCCAGCAGCAGGGACAGCTTCTCTGAAGCTTTCTTT. This sequence encodes CASSRDSFSEAFF.

The V call is TRBV7-2, the J call TRBJ2-4; perhaps TRBD1 as D (6 bases). The germline gives CDR1 SGHTA, CDR2 FQGNSA. The CDR3 has 14 residues. Trimming took 5 bases from V and 8 from J, leaving 16 bases between them. The CDR3 nucleotides read TGTGCCAGCAGCCCTAGAGACAGGAGGCACATTCAGTACTTC. It yields the protein CASSPRDRRHIQYF.

This sequence joins TRBV19 and TRBJ2-7, with 9 bases lining up with TRBD1. The CDR3 runs to 14 residues. V trimming: 5 bases; J trimming: 6 bases; junction bases outside the gene matches: 8. Germline V CDR1 and CDR2: LNHDA, SQIVND (reference sequence). CDR3 amino acids: CASSPGTGSPEQYF. CDR3 coding DNA: TGTGCCAGTAGTCCCGGGACAGGGTCTCCCGAGCAGTACTTC.

V gene TRBV4-3 combines with J gene TRBJ2-3, with D tentatively TRBD2 (7 bases). CDR3 length: 17 residues. Germline loops: CDR1 LGHNA, CDR2 YSLEER. Trimming took off 1 base at V and 10 bases at J, with 24 bases between the two ends. CDR3 DNA: TGCGCCAGCAGCCAAGGCTCCGGGGGCGGGAGAGGAGGGTCGCAGTATTTT. Translated: CASSQGSGGGRGGSQYF.

The rearrangement joins TRBV5-1 to TRBJ1-3; D perhaps matches TRBD1 (5 bases). The CDR3 spans 16 residues. Between the trimmed V and J ends, which lost 3 bases and 0 bases, there was a span of 13 bases. Germline CDR1 SGHRS, CDR2 YFSETQ. The CDR3 DNA reads as TGCGCCAGCAGCTGGGACGGCAAACGCTCTGGAAACACCATATATTTT. It yields the protein CASSWDGKRSGNTIYF.

The chain employs TRBV6-1 and TRBJ1-5; TRBD1 matches 9 bases. The germline V gene has CDR1 MNHNS and CDR2 SASEGT. The CDR3 spans 13 residues. J was trimmed by 12 bases and V by 8 bases; bases with no gene match: 11. The CDR3 region is CASEAGQGLHQHF. CDR3 bases: TGTGCCAGCGAGGCCGGACAGGGGTTGCACCAGCATTTT.

This clone occurred a few times. V gene TRBV5-1 combines with J gene TRBJ1-1; D may be TRBD1 (5 bases). Between the trimmed V and J ends, which lost 2 bases and 4 bases, there was a span of 12 bases. Germline lookup yields CDR1 SGHRS and CDR2 YFSETQ. There are 14 residues in the CDR3. In nucleotides, the CDR3 is TGCGCCAGCAGCTTAGAGTTTAGGGGCACTGAAGCTTTCTTT. This encodes CASSLEFRGTEAFF.